Below are 21 T cell receptor beta chains sequenced from a single sample in a study of blood T cell repertoires in COVID-19. Method: immunoSEQ multiplex PCR; TCRdb's copy keeps in-frame clones and lacks some. The sample includes 100,000 to 150,000 clones, almost 85% of them seen just once. Sequenced: peripheral blood. The receptor source for this set is a woman aged 25 to 45 who had recovered from COVID-19.

The chain uses TRBV14 and TRBJ1-1, with a tentative D call TRBD1 (5 bases). Germline lookup yields CDR1 SGHDN and CDR2 FVKESK. This CDR3 has 16 amino acids. V lost 0 bases, J lost 8 bases, and 19 bases lay in between. CDR3 DNA sequence: TGTGCCAGCAGCCAAGATAAGGGGCTCAAGGGGTCGGAAGCTTTCTTT. Translated: CASSQDKGLKGSEAFF.

This sequence joins TRBV4-1 and TRBJ1-2; 7 bases match TRBD1. Losses at the gene ends were 3 bases for V and 2 bases for J; bases not matched to a gene: 9. There are 16 residues in the CDR3. Germline loops: CDR1 MGHRA, CDR2 YSYEKL. DNA of the CDR3: TGCGCCAGCAGCCAGCCCAGACAGGGAGGAAACTATGGCTACACCTTC. Translation: CASSQPRQGGNYGYTF.

This chain uses TRBV19 with TRBJ2-7; 10 bases are a match to TRBD2. Germline CDR1 LNHDA, CDR2 SQIVND (reference sequence). The CDR3 has 15 residues. Losses at the gene ends were 3 bases for V and 0 bases for J; bases not matched to a gene: 2. For the CDR3, the DNA is TGTGCCAGTAGTATCTCTAGCGGGAGCTCCTACGAGCAGTACTTC. It specifies CASSISSGSSYEQYF.

The chain combines TRBV7-2 with TRBJ2-7; weak D call: TRBD1 (6 bases). V shed 5 bases and J shed 5 bases, with 13 bases lying between them. Germline loops: CDR1 SGHTA, CDR2 FQGNSA. This CDR3 is 13 amino acids long. CDR3 bases: TGTGCCAGCAGCCCCGACAGGATCAACGAGCAGTACTTC. This translates into CASSPDRINEQYF.

CDR3 amino acids: CASSLDAPGGNTIYF. DNA for the CDR3: TGTGCCAGCAGCTTAGACGCCCCCGGGGGAAACACCATATATTTT. This chain connects TRBV11-2 to TRBJ1-3; no reliable D call. This CDR3 has 15 residues. The ends were cut back, 0 bases at V and 4 bases at J, with 10 bases in the middle. Germline CDR1 and CDR2: SGHAT and FQNNGV.

This clone was found many times. The CDR3 sequence: CSVETGDYEQYF. The CDR3 DNA is TGCAGCGTTGAAACAGGAGACTACGAGCAGTACTTC. The chain employs TRBV29-1 and TRBJ2-7; TRBD1 is a possible D gene (5 bases). The CDR3 covers 12 residues. V was clipped by 2 bases and J by 3 bases, with 8 bases between them. Per the germline V gene, CDR1 is SQVTM and CDR2 is ANQGSEA.

With regard to this clone: The DNA is left out, because the CDR3 cannot be placed on it with certainty; the CDR3 is given as TCRdb lists it. This chain connects TRBV9 to TRBJ2-1; the table's D gene call, TRBD2, was not cross checked with the DNA. Including both end residues, the CDR3 is 13 amino acids long. Per germline, CDR1 SGDLS and CDR2 YYNGEE. This CDR3 is CASSVGGGAVKFF.

The J gene is TRBJ2-3, the V gene TRBV20-1; 9 bases are shared with TRBD2. V lost 3 bases and J lost 3; bases outside the gene matches: 10. CDR3 size: 16 residues. Germline CDR1 and CDR2: DFQATT and SNEGSKA (reference sequence). In nucleotides, the CDR3 is TGCAGTGCTAGTGCCCTAGGCGGGGGGGGGACAGATACGCAGTATTTT. Translation gives CSASALGGGGTDTQYF.

Worth noting for this clone: Its ends do not fully match the called genes, so a read error is possible. The CDR3 DNA follows: TGTGCTAGCAGCTCCGATCTAGCGGGAGGCCTTAGGGGCGAGCAGTACTTC. Its translation: CASSSDLAGGLRGEQYF. The chain has TRBV7-7 and TRBJ2-7; 11 nucleotides line up with TRBD2. Germline V gives CDR1 SSHAT, CDR2 FNYEAQ (reference sequence). The CDR3 runs to 17 residues.

This clone was observed a single time. The genes are TRBV27 and TRBJ1-1, with unresolved D. The V and J ends lost 3 bases and 4 bases respectively, with 15 bases between them. CDR3 size: 15 residues. Germline-derived CDR1 and CDR2 are MNHEY and SMNVEV (reference sequence). For the CDR3, the DNA is TGTGCCAGCAGTTTCGCCCCCCCGGGGATCACTGAAGCTTTCTTT. Amino acid sequence: CASSFAPPGITEAFF.

DNA of the CDR3: TGTGCCAGCAGCCAAGCGGGAAACACCATATATTTT. Protein sequence: CASSQAGNTIYF. The chain links TRBV3-1 (or the pseudogene TRBV3-2) to TRBJ1-3; no reliable D call. The V end was cut by 1 base, the J end by 4 bases, with 2 bases between. Germline loops: CDR1 LGHDT, CDR2 YNNKEL (reference sequence). The CDR3 is 12 residues long.

V usage is TRBV7-2 and J usage is TRBJ2-5, with 11 bases lining up with TRBD2. CDR1 SGHTA and CDR2 FQGNSA come from the germline V gene. The V and J ends lost 4 bases and 4 bases, in that order; junction bases with no gene match: 11. The CDR3 covers 17 residues. This CDR3 is CASSSRPGTSGRETQYF. CDR3 in DNA: TGTGCCAGCAGCTCCCGACCTGGGACTAGCGGCAGAGAGACCCAGTACTTC.

This sequence joins TRBV11-3 and TRBJ2-3; 8 nucleotides align to TRBD1. The CDR3 is 15 amino acids. Germline CDR1 and CDR2: SGHNT and YENEEA. The ends lost 4 bases at V and 1 base at J; junction bases unmatched: 4. The CDR3 DNA reads TGTGCCAGCAGCTCCGGACAGGGTGGCACAGATACGCAGTATTTT. Residues: CASSSGQGGTDTQYF.

This clone was picked up many times. The chain links TRBV20-1 to TRBJ2-1; D call uncertain. The CDR3 totals 10 residues. CDR1 is DFQATT, CDR2 SNEGSKA, per germline (reference sequence). V dropped 7 bases and J dropped 8 bases, with 9 bases sitting between them. CDR3 amino acids: CSVNGHEQFF. Here the CDR3 DNA reads TGCAGTGTGAATGGCCATGAGCAGTTCTTC.

This clone was detected once. The chain joins TRBV19 to TRBJ1-1; D may be TRBD1 (5 bases). The CDR3 is 15 amino acids. V lost 3 bases and J lost 2, with 13 bases in between. Germline CDR1 LNHDA, CDR2 SQIVND (reference sequence). The CDR3 coding sequence is TGTGCCAGTAGTATTTTAGGGCAGGGAAACACTGAAGCTTTCTTT. Residues: CASSILGQGNTEAFF.

The chain has TRBV28 and TRBJ2-5, with D perhaps TRBD2 (5 bases). Per germline, CDR1 MDHEN and CDR2 SYDVKM. Trimming removed 4 bases from V and 4 bases from J, with 16 bases in between. This CDR3 comprises 15 residues. The CDR3 coding sequence is TGTGCCAGCAGTTCCCCCCGAGAGGGAGTAGAGACCCAGTACTTC. Amino acids: CASSSPREGVETQYF.

This chain uses TRBV6-5 with TRBJ1-4, with D perhaps matching TRBD1 (5 bases). Germline V lookup: CDR1 MNHEY, CDR2 SVGAGI. The CDR3 has 13 amino acids. The V end was cut by 6 bases, the J end by 8 bases, with 13 bases between. The CDR3 protein is CASRNPGSEKLFF. Written as DNA, the CDR3 is TGTGCCAGCAGGAATCCAGGGTCCGAAAAACTGTTTTTT.

The chain couples TRBV14 to TRBJ1-1, with D unclear. V lost 2 bases and J lost 7, with 14 bases in between. Germline values: CDR1 SGHDN, CDR2 FVKESK. The CDR3 has 14 residues. The CDR3 loop is CASSQSPFFGEAFF. The CDR3 coding sequence is TGTGCCAGCAGCCAAAGCCCTTTTTTTGGTGAAGCTTTCTTT.

V and J are TRBV5-1 and TRBJ1-1; D gene uncertain. Per the germline V gene, CDR1 is SGHRS and CDR2 is YFSETQ. V was cut by 0 bases and J by 1 base, with 16 bases left in between. This CDR3 has 17 amino acids. Written as DNA, the CDR3 is TGCGCCAGCAGCTTGGCGAGACCCACAAGCGGGAACACTGAAGCTTTCTTT. Translation: CASSLARPTSGNTEAFF.

The V gene is TRBV29-1, the J gene TRBJ1-1; TRBD1 matches at 8 bases. The CDR3 is 13 residues long. J gave up 5 bases and V 7 bases, and 9 bases lay outside the gene matches. The germline gives CDR1 SQVTM, CDR2 ANQGSEA. CDR3 in DNA: TGCAGCGCTAAACAGGGGGTGGAGACTGAAGCTTTCTTT. Amino acids: CSAKQGVETEAFF.

The chain carries TRBV3-1 (or the pseudogene TRBV3-2) and TRBJ1-6; no reliable D call. CDR1 LGHDT and CDR2 YNNKEL come from the germline V gene (reference sequence). V lost 6 bases and J lost 6, with 15 bases in between. The CDR3 runs 15 residues. For the CDR3, the DNA is TGTGCCAGCAGTCTCGGGGAGTCGCGTAATTCACCCCTCCACTTT. The encoded protein is CASSLGESRNSPLHF.